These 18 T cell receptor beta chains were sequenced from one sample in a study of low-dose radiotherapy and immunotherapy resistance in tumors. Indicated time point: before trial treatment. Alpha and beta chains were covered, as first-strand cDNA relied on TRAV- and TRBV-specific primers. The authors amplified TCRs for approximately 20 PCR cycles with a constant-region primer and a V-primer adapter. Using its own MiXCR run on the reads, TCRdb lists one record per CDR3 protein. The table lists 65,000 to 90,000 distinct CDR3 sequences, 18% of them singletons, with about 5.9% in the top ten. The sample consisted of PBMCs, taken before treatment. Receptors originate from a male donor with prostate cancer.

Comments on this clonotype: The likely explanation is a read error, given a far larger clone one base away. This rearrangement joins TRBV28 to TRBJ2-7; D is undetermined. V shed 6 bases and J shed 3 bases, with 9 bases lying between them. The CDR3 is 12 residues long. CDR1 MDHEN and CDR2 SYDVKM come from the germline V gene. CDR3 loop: CASSPGYYEQYF. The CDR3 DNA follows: TGTGCCAGCAGCCCGGGCTACTACGAGCAGTACTTC. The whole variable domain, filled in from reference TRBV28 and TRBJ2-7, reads DVKVTQSSRYLVKRTGEKVFLECVQDMDHENMFWYRQDPGLGLRLIYFSYDVKMKEKGDIPEGYSVSREKKERFSLILESASTNQTSMYLCASSPGYYEQYFGPGTRLTVT.

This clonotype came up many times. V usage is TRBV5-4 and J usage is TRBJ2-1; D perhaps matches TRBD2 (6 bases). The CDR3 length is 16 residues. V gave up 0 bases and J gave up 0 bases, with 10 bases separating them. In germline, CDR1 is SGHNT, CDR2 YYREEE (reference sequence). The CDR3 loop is CASSLDGGNSYNEQFF. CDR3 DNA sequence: TGTGCCAGCAGCTTGGATGGGGGGAACTCCTACAATGAGCAGTTCTTC.

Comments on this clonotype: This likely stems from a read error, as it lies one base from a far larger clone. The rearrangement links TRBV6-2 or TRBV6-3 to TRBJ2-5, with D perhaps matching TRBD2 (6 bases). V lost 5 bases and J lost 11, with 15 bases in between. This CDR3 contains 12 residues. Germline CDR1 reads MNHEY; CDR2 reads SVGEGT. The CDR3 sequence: CASSPGVNEQYF. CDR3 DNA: TGTGCCAGCAGTCCGGGGGTGAATGAGCAGTACTTC.

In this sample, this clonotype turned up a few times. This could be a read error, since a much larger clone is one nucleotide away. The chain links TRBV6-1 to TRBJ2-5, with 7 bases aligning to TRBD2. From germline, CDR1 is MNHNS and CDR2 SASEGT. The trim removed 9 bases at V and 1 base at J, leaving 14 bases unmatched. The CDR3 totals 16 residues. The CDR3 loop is CARSKVSGPLQETQYF. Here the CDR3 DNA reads TGTGCCAGGAGTAAAGTTAGCGGGCCTCTCCAAGAGACCCAGTACTTC.

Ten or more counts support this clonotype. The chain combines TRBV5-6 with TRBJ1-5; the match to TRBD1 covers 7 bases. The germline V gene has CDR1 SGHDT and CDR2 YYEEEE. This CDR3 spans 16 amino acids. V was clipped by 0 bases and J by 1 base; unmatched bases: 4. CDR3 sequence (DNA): TGTGCCAGCAGCTTGGGACAGGGAACGAGCAATCAGCCCCAGCATTTT. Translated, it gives CASSLGQGTSNQPQHF.

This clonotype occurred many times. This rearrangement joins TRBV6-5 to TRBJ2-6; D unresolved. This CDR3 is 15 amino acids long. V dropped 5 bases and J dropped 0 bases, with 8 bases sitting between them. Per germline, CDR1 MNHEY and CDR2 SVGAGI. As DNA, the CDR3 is TGTGCCAGCAGTAACCAGGCCTCTGGGGCCAACGTCCTGACTTTC. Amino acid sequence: CASSNQASGANVLTF.

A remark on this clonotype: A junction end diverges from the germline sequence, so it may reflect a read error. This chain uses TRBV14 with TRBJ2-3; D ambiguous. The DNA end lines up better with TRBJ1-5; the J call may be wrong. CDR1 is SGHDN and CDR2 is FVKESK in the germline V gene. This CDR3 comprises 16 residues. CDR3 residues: CAGSPNPGLAGYTQHF. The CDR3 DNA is TGTGCCGGCAGCCCCAACCCCGGACTAGCGGGATATACGCAGCATTTT.

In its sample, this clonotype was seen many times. For the CDR3, the DNA is TGTGCCAGCGCTCCCGCCAGGGGACACGAGCAGTACTTC. It codes for CASAPARGHEQYF. This chain links TRBV18 with TRBJ2-7, with D possibly TRBD1 on 6 matching bases. Germline lookup yields CDR1 KGHSH and CDR2 LQKENI. V gave up 8 bases and J gave up 5 bases, with 16 bases separating them. This CDR3 region has 13 residues.

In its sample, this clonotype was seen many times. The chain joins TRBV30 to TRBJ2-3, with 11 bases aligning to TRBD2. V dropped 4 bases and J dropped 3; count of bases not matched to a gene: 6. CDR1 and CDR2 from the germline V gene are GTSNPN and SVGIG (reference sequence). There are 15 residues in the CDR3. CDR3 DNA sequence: TGTGCCTGGACTCGGACTAGCGGGTGGACAGATACGCAGTATTTT. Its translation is CAWTRTSGWTDTQYF.

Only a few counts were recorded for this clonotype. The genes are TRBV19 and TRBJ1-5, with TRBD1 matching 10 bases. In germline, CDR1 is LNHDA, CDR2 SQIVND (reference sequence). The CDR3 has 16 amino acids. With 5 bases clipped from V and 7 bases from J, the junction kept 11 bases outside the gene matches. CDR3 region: CASSSSRDRGEQPQHF. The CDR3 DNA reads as TGTGCCAGTAGTTCTTCCCGGGACAGGGGTGAACAGCCCCAGCATTTT.

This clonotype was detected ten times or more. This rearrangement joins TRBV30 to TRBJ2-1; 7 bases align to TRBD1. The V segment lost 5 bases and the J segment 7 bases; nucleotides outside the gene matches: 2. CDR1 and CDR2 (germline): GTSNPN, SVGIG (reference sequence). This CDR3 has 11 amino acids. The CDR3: CAWYRGNEQFF. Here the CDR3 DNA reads TGTGCCTGGTACAGGGGTAATGAGCAGTTCTTC.

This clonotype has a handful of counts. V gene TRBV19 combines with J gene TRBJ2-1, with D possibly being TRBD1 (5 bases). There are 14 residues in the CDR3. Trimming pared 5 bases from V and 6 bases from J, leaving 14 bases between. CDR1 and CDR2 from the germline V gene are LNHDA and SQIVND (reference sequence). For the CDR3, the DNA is TGTGCCAGTAGTCGGCTCCAAAGGGGCAATGAGCAGTTCTTC. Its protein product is CASSRLQRGNEQFF.

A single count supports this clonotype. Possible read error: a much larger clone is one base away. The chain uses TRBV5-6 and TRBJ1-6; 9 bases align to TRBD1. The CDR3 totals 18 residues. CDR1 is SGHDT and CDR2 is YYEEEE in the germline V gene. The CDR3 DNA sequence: TGTGTCAGCAGCGTCGCCGGGACAGGGCCGGCAGGGGGATCACCCCTCCACTTT. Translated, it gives CVSSVAGTGPAGGSPLHF.

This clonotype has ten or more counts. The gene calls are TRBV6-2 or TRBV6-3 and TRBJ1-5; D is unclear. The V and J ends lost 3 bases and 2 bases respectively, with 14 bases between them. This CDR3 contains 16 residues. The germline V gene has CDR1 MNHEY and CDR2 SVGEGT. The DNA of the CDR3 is TGTGCCAGCAGTTATGAGGAACCGGTAGGCAATCAGCCCCAGCATTTT. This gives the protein CASSYEEPVGNQPQHF.

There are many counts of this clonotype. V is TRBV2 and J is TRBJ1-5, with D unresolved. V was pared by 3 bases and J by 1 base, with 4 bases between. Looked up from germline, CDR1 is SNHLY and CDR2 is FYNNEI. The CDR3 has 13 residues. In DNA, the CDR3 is TGTGCCAGCAGTGACAGGAGCAATCAGCCCCAGCATTTT. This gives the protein CASSDRSNQPQHF. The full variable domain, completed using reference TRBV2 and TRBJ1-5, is EPEVTQTPSHQVTQMGQEVILRCVPISNHLYFYWYRQILGQKVEFLVSFYNNEISEKSEIFDDQFSVERPDGSNFTLKIRSTKLEDSAMYFCASSDRSNQPQHFGDGTRLSIL.

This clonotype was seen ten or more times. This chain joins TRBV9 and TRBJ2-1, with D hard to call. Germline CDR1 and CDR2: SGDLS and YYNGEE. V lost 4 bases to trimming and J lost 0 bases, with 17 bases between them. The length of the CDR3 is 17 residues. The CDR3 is CASSRLDGPSSYNEQFF. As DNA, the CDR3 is TGTGCCAGCAGCCGATTAGACGGACCGAGCTCCTACAATGAGCAGTTCTTC.

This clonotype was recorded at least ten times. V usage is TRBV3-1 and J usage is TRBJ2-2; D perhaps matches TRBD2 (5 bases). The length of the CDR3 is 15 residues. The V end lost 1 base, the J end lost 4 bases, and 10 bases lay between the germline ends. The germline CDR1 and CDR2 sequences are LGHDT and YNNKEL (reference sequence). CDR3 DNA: TGTGCCAGCAGCCAAGTAAACGCGGGCACCGGGGAGCTGTTTTTT. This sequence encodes CASSQVNAGTGELFF.

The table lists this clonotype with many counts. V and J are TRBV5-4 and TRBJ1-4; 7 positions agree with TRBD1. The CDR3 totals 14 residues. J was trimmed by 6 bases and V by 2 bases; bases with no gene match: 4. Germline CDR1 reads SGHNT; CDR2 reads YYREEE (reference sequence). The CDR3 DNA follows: TGTGCCAGCAGCTTCCGGGACAGTCATGAAAAACTGTTTTTT. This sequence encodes CASSFRDSHEKLFF.